These T cell receptor beta chains were read from a single sample in a study of blood T cell repertoires in COVID-19. TCRdb keeps only in-frame clones here, not all; method: immunoSEQ multiplex PCR. The data show 200,000 or so clones, with about four fifths seen just once and less than 6.5% held by the top ten. Sequencing was carried out using peripheral blood. These TCRs come from a woman in her 70s with active or convalescent COVID-19. The CDR3 runs from the conserved cysteine through the conserved F or W. D genes are given only for firm matches. The size field is filled for only some rows; it gives once, few, many or a size class.

clone_size: -
v_call: TRBV15
j_call: TRBJ2-6
d_call: TRBD1
cdr3_aa: CATRRGQGWSGANVLTF
cdr3_nt: TGTGCCACCAGGCGAGGACAGGGATGGTCTGGGGCCAACGTCCTGACTTTC

clone_size: -
v_call: TRBV3-1/TRBV3-2
j_call: TRBJ1-3
d_call: -
cdr3_aa: CASSQANVGSSGNTIYF
cdr3_nt: TGTGCCAGCAGCCAAGCGAATGTAGGGAGCTCTGGAAACACCATATATTTT

clone_size: -
v_call: TRBV7-8
j_call: TRBJ1-6
d_call: TRBD1
cdr3_aa: CASRLGQGDSPLHF
cdr3_nt: TGTGCCAGCCGACTGGGACAGGGGGATTCACCCCTCCACTTT

clone_size: -
v_call: TRBV5-1
j_call: TRBJ2-1
d_call: TRBD2
cdr3_aa: CASSSSSGRNEQFF
cdr3_nt: TGCGCCAGCAGCTCTTCTAGCGGGAGAAATGAGCAGTTCTTC

clone_size: -
v_call: TRBV5-6
j_call: TRBJ2-1
d_call: -
cdr3_aa: CASSGDLAPYIEQFF
cdr3_nt: TGTGCCAGCAGCGGGGATCTAGCGCCTTATATTGAGCAGTTCTTC

clone_size: -
v_call: TRBV10-3
j_call: TRBJ2-5
d_call: TRBD1
cdr3_aa: CATGTGETQYF
cdr3_nt: TGTGCCACCGGGACAGGGGAGACCCAGTACTTC

clone_size: -
v_call: TRBV2
j_call: TRBJ1-2
d_call: TRBD1
cdr3_aa: CASSQGARYGYTF
cdr3_nt: TGTGCCAGCAGTCAGGGGGCTAGGTATGGCTACACCTTC

clone_size: -
v_call: TRBV5-1
j_call: TRBJ1-1
d_call: -
cdr3_aa: CASRPGGSNTEAFF
cdr3_nt: TGCGCCAGCAGGCCCGGGGGTTCGAACACTGAAGCTTTCTTT

clone_size: -
v_call: TRBV6-2/TRBV6-3
j_call: TRBJ2-3
d_call: -
cdr3_aa: CASSYEGGATDTQYF
cdr3_nt: TGTGCCAGCAGTTACGAGGGTGGAGCCACAGATACGCAGTATTTT

clone_size: many
v_call: TRBV19
j_call: TRBJ2-4
d_call: -
cdr3_aa: CASSIGTAGGNIQYF
cdr3_nt: TGTGCCAGTAGTATCGGGACAGCCGGAGGGAACATTCAGTACTTC

clone_size: few
v_call: TRBV5-1
j_call: TRBJ2-1
d_call: TRBD2
cdr3_aa: CASSLGRLAGAYNEQFF
cdr3_nt: TGCGCCAGCAGCTTGGGGAGACTAGCGGGGGCCTACAATGAGCAGTTCTTC

clone_size: -
v_call: TRBV28
j_call: TRBJ2-2
d_call: TRBD2
cdr3_aa: CASRVAGGRRGTGELFF
cdr3_nt: TGTGCCAGCAGAGTAGCGGGAGGGAGGCGAGGCACCGGGGAGCTGTTTTTT

clone_size: -
v_call: TRBV2
j_call: TRBJ2-1
d_call: -
cdr3_aa: CASRYQGIDEQFF
cdr3_nt: TGTGCCAGCAGGTACCAGGGGATTGATGAGCAGTTCTTC

clone_size: once
v_call: TRBV19
j_call: TRBJ1-1
d_call: -
cdr3_aa: CASSIPQGMNTEAFF
cdr3_nt: TGTGCCAGTAGTATCCCACAGGGTATGAACACTGAAGCTTTCTTT

clone_size: -
v_call: TRBV6-5
j_call: TRBJ2-3
d_call: TRBD1
cdr3_aa: CASKEGGGSDTQYF
cdr3_nt: TGTGCCAGCAAGGAAGGGGGCGGATCAGATACGCAGTATTTT

clone_size: -
v_call: TRBV5-1
j_call: TRBJ2-1
d_call: TRBD1
cdr3_aa: CASGKGQSYNEQFF
cdr3_nt: TGCGCCAGCGGCAAGGGACAGTCCTACAATGAGCAGTTCTTC

clone_size: -
v_call: TRBV29-1
j_call: TRBJ1-5
d_call: -
cdr3_aa: CSVSFGRAYQPQHF
cdr3_nt: TGCAGCGTAAGTTTCGGCAGGGCCTATCAGCCCCAGCATTTT

clone_size: -
v_call: TRBV5-4
j_call: TRBJ1-2
d_call: -
cdr3_aa: CASSLGGYNYGYTF
cdr3_nt: TGTGCCAGCAGCTTGGGAGGGTACAACTATGGCTACACCTTC

clone_size: once
v_call: TRBV4-1
j_call: TRBJ2-2
d_call: TRBD1
cdr3_aa: CASSRGQGNTGELFF
cdr3_nt: TGCGCCAGCAGCCGGGGACAGGGGAACACCGGGGAGCTGTTTTTT

clone_size: -
v_call: TRBV9
j_call: TRBJ2-3
d_call: TRBD1
cdr3_aa: CASGTGTGGPNRQYF
cdr3_nt: TGTGCCAGCGGAACCGGGACAGGGGGCCCAAATAGGCAGTATTTT

clone_size: -
v_call: TRBV12-3/TRBV12-4
j_call: TRBJ2-2
d_call: -
cdr3_aa: CASSLLGGGELFF
cdr3_nt: TGTGCCAGCAGTTTATTGGGGGGAGGGGAGCTGTTTTTT

clone_size: -
v_call: TRBV2
j_call: TRBJ2-3
d_call: TRBD2
cdr3_aa: CASKAGGADTQYF
cdr3_nt: TGTGCCAGCAAGGCGGGAGGGGCAGATACGCAGTATTTT

clone_size: -
v_call: TRBV5-1
j_call: TRBJ2-7
d_call: -
cdr3_aa: CASQQGYEQYF
cdr3_nt: TGCGCCAGCCAACAGGGTTACGAGCAGTACTTC

clone_size: -
v_call: TRBV5-1
j_call: TRBJ2-3
d_call: TRBD2
cdr3_aa: CASSLSGRGGTDTQYF
cdr3_nt: TGCGCCAGCAGCTTGAGCGGGAGGGGAGGCACAGATACGCAGTATTTT

clone_size: -
v_call: TRBV27
j_call: TRBJ2-2
d_call: -
cdr3_aa: CASSTDRFTGELFF
cdr3_nt: TGTGCCAGCAGTACCGACAGATTCACCGGGGAGCTGTTTTTT

clone_size: -
v_call: TRBV5-1
j_call: TRBJ2-7
d_call: TRBD2
cdr3_aa: CASSLAAGAPEEQYF
cdr3_nt: TGCGCCAGCAGCTTGGCAGCGGGAGCCCCAGAGGAGCAGTACTTC

clone_size: -
v_call: TRBV18
j_call: TRBJ2-1
d_call: TRBD2
cdr3_aa: CASSPPGTSGVEQFF
cdr3_nt: TGTGCCAGCTCACCCCCCGGGACTAGCGGGGTAGAGCAGTTCTTC

clone_size: -
v_call: TRBV28
j_call: TRBJ1-2
d_call: -
cdr3_aa: CASSVNYGYTF
cdr3_nt: TGTGCCAGCTCAGTCAACTATGGCTACACCTTC

clone_size: -
v_call: TRBV11-2
j_call: TRBJ1-2
d_call: -
cdr3_aa: CASSLATASNYGYTF
cdr3_nt: TGTGCCAGCAGCTTAGCCACAGCCTCTAACTATGGCTACACCTTC

clone_size: -
v_call: TRBV5-1
j_call: TRBJ2-1
d_call: TRBD2
cdr3_aa: CASRVAGGAYNEQFF
cdr3_nt: TGCGCCAGCAGAGTAGCGGGAGGCGCCTACAATGAGCAGTTCTTC

clone_size: -
v_call: TRBV19
j_call: TRBJ2-5
d_call: -
cdr3_aa: CASSIGLVEAQYF
cdr3_nt: TGTGCCAGTAGTATAGGACTGGTCGAGGCCCAGTACTTC

clone_size: -
v_call: TRBV24-1
j_call: TRBJ2-3
d_call: -
cdr3_aa: CATSDPGEHGTDTQYF
cdr3_nt: TGTGCCACCAGTGACCCCGGGGAGCACGGCACAGATACGCAGTATTTT

clone_size: -
v_call: TRBV9
j_call: TRBJ2-7
d_call: -
cdr3_aa: CASSVDWSSYEQYF
cdr3_nt: TGTGCCAGCAGCGTCGACTGGAGCTCCTACGAGCAGTACTTC

clone_size: -
v_call: TRBV19
j_call: TRBJ1-1
d_call: -
cdr3_aa: CASSPRGRDWLGAEAFF
cdr3_nt: TGTGCCAGTAGTCCCCGGGGCAGGGACTGGCTGGGAGCTGAAGCTTTCTTT

clone_size: few
v_call: TRBV7-9
j_call: TRBJ1-2
d_call: TRBD1
cdr3_aa: CASSRQGLGYGYTF
cdr3_nt: TGTGCCAGCAGCCGACAGGGTCTGGGCTATGGCTACACCTTC

clone_size: -
v_call: TRBV6-5
j_call: TRBJ2-5
d_call: TRBD2
cdr3_aa: CASKRGAGETQYF
cdr3_nt: TGTGCCAGCAAGCGGGGGGCGGGGGAGACCCAGTACTTC

clone_size: -
v_call: TRBV7-3
j_call: TRBJ2-1
d_call: -
cdr3_aa: CASSLTALTPNEQFF
cdr3_nt: TGTGCCAGCAGCTTAACGGCCCTCACCCCCAATGAGCAGTTCTTC

clone_size: once
v_call: TRBV2
j_call: TRBJ2-5
d_call: -
cdr3_aa: CASRATSNQETQYF
cdr3_nt: TGTGCCAGCAGGGCGACTAGTAACCAAGAGACCCAGTACTTC

clone_size: -
v_call: TRBV21-1
j_call: TRBJ2-7
d_call: -
cdr3_aa: CASRILGTPYEQYF
cdr3_nt: TGTGCCAGCAGGATTTTAGGGACACCCTACGAGCAGTACTTC

clone_size: -
v_call: TRBV9
j_call: TRBJ1-2
d_call: TRBD1
cdr3_aa: CASSLLTQGVTGYTF
cdr3_nt: TGTGCCAGCAGCCTATTGACTCAGGGGGTTACGGGCTACACCTTC

clone_size: -
v_call: TRBV7-8
j_call: TRBJ2-7
d_call: TRBD1
cdr3_aa: CASSSFQGAGEQYF
cdr3_nt: TGTGCCAGCAGCTCGTTTCAGGGGGCGGGCGAGCAGTACTTC